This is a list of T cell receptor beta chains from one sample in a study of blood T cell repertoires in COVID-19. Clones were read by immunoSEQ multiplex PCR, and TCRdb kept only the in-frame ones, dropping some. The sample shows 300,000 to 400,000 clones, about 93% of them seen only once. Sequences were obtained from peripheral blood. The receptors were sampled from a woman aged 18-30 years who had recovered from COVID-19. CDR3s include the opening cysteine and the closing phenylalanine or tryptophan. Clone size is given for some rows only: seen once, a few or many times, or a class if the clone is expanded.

CDR3aa: CASSQRQAIYNSPLHF
j_gene: TRBJ1-6
v_gene: TRBV3-1/TRBV3-2
abundance: .

CDR3aa: CASSLGGLAGSSSTDTQYF
j_gene: TRBJ2-3
v_gene: TRBV28
abundance: .

CDR3aa: CAWTKYRGGSYNEQFF
j_gene: TRBJ2-1
v_gene: TRBV30
abundance: .

CDR3aa: CASSQSTDLYGYTF
j_gene: TRBJ1-2
v_gene: TRBV4-3
abundance: once

CDR3aa: CASSLGGGAETQYF
j_gene: TRBJ2-5
v_gene: TRBV7-2
abundance: .

CDR3aa: CASSDQGIIQYF
j_gene: TRBJ2-4
v_gene: TRBV2
abundance: .

CDR3aa: CASSEGQSNQPQHF
j_gene: TRBJ1-5
v_gene: TRBV2
abundance: .

CDR3aa: CASSLTTSGGASNTGELFF
j_gene: TRBJ2-2
v_gene: TRBV18
abundance: .

CDR3aa: CASSSRQGGNQPQHF
j_gene: TRBJ1-5
v_gene: TRBV6-5
abundance: .

CDR3aa: CASSMKGRAVQPQHF
j_gene: TRBJ1-5
v_gene: TRBV19
abundance: .

CDR3aa: CASSSGPVMNSPLHF
j_gene: TRBJ1-6
v_gene: TRBV7-9
abundance: .

CDR3aa: CASSLGRGRRVTGELFF
j_gene: TRBJ2-2
v_gene: TRBV13
abundance: .

CDR3aa: CASSLGLSGRVGQFF
j_gene: TRBJ2-1
v_gene: TRBV7-2
abundance: .

CDR3aa: CASSPPGGRASYNEQFF
j_gene: TRBJ2-1
v_gene: TRBV18
abundance: .

CDR3aa: CASSQRLAGGANEQFF
j_gene: TRBJ2-1
v_gene: TRBV4-1
abundance: once

CDR3aa: CASSLVRGTEAFF
j_gene: TRBJ1-1
v_gene: TRBV5-8
abundance: .

CDR3aa: CAWGQGTTEAFF
j_gene: TRBJ1-1
v_gene: TRBV30
abundance: once

CDR3aa: CATRETGVNTEAFF
j_gene: TRBJ1-1
v_gene: TRBV24-1
abundance: .

CDR3aa: CASSPSSRQGVYEKLFF
j_gene: TRBJ1-4
v_gene: TRBV3-1/TRBV3-2
abundance: .

CDR3aa: CASSSPGSGANVLTF
j_gene: TRBJ2-6
v_gene: TRBV2
abundance: few

CDR3aa: CSAQSHQPQHF
j_gene: TRBJ1-5
v_gene: TRBV20-1
abundance: few

CDR3aa: CAISESASGSPDTQYF
j_gene: TRBJ2-3
v_gene: TRBV10-3
abundance: .

CDR3aa: CASSLSRGSGNQPQHF
j_gene: TRBJ1-5
v_gene: TRBV10-2
abundance: .

CDR3aa: CASSQMRTGVGYTF
j_gene: TRBJ1-2
v_gene: TRBV3-1/TRBV3-2
abundance: .

CDR3aa: CASSQGMGRGNTEAFF
j_gene: TRBJ1-1
v_gene: TRBV4-1
abundance: .

CDR3aa: CASSSGRNTEAFF
j_gene: TRBJ1-1
v_gene: TRBV6-5
abundance: .

CDR3aa: CASRPWREGNEQFF
j_gene: TRBJ2-1
v_gene: TRBV6-5
abundance: .

CDR3aa: CASSYGSSGVHGELFF
j_gene: TRBJ2-2
v_gene: TRBV6-5
abundance: .

CDR3aa: CSVEGGTSGEGVDTQYF
j_gene: TRBJ2-3
v_gene: TRBV29-1
abundance: .

CDR3aa: CASSLPSAGVHNEQFF
j_gene: TRBJ2-1
v_gene: TRBV5-6
abundance: once

CDR3aa: CASSLSRGRAFF
j_gene: TRBJ1-1
v_gene: TRBV5-4
abundance: .

CDR3aa: CASSQDYGGNQPQHF
j_gene: TRBJ1-5
v_gene: TRBV4-3
abundance: .

CDR3aa: CASSPSGYGNTIYF
j_gene: TRBJ1-3
v_gene: TRBV9
abundance: .

CDR3aa: CASSYLPTGATDTQYF
j_gene: TRBJ2-3
v_gene: TRBV7-9
abundance: .

CDR3aa: CASSRLLSRAGGNTGELFF
j_gene: TRBJ2-2
v_gene: TRBV4-3
abundance: .

CDR3aa: CASSLGGTGGAEKLFF
j_gene: TRBJ1-4
v_gene: TRBV7-2
abundance: .

CDR3aa: CASSISGGGTNEKLFF
j_gene: TRBJ1-4
v_gene: TRBV19
abundance: .

CDR3aa: CSVAGLAGGGADTQYF
j_gene: TRBJ2-3
v_gene: TRBV29-1
abundance: .

CDR3aa: CASNRGSSRELFF
j_gene: TRBJ2-2
v_gene: TRBV5-8
abundance: .

CDR3aa: CASSRGQGTTGELFF
j_gene: TRBJ2-2
v_gene: TRBV5-4
abundance: .

CDR3aa: CASSGDSQTNEKLFF
j_gene: TRBJ1-4
v_gene: TRBV2
abundance: .

CDR3aa: CARIDLNTGELFF
j_gene: TRBJ2-2
v_gene: TRBV19
abundance: .

CDR3aa: CASSPLAGATDTQYF
j_gene: TRBJ2-3
v_gene: TRBV18
abundance: .

CDR3aa: CASSSGTGGPATNEKLFF
j_gene: TRBJ1-4
v_gene: TRBV27
abundance: .

CDR3aa: CASSAEQGTDSPLHF
j_gene: TRBJ1-6
v_gene: TRBV2
abundance: few

CDR3aa: CASSGRAGSYPGELFF
j_gene: TRBJ2-2
v_gene: TRBV19
abundance: .

CDR3aa: CATSDEKSDSNQPQHF
j_gene: TRBJ1-5
v_gene: TRBV24-1
abundance: .

CDR3aa: CASSQDPFERLYTGELFF
j_gene: TRBJ2-2
v_gene: TRBV3-1/TRBV3-2
abundance: .

CDR3aa: CASSLAEMVSGNTIYF
j_gene: TRBJ1-3
v_gene: TRBV5-1
abundance: .

CDR3aa: CASSLGQGVLQPQHF
j_gene: TRBJ1-5
v_gene: TRBV7-2
abundance: .

CDR3aa: CAWSYPGVASNQPQHF
j_gene: TRBJ1-5
v_gene: TRBV30
abundance: .

CDR3aa: CASSPGQTSNQPQHF
j_gene: TRBJ1-5
v_gene: TRBV5-6
abundance: .

CDR3aa: CASSQDASGHNEQFF
j_gene: TRBJ2-1
v_gene: TRBV4-3
abundance: once

CDR3aa: CATSGTGEAGELFF
j_gene: TRBJ2-2
v_gene: TRBV24-1
abundance: .

CDR3aa: CASSPRQGLSEKLFF
j_gene: TRBJ1-4
v_gene: TRBV9
abundance: .

CDR3aa: CASSSGTSFSTDTQYF
j_gene: TRBJ2-3
v_gene: TRBV7-9
abundance: .

CDR3aa: CASRGTGEFTGELFF
j_gene: TRBJ2-2
v_gene: TRBV7-2
abundance: .

CDR3aa: CASSYAGRVNTEAFF
j_gene: TRBJ1-1
v_gene: TRBV6-5
abundance: .

CDR3aa: CASSQVRGLGTQYF
j_gene: TRBJ2-5
v_gene: TRBV3-1/TRBV3-2
abundance: .